These T cell receptor beta chains were read from a single sample in a study of glioma-infiltrating T cells after dendritic cell vaccination. Clones were sequenced by immunoSEQ multiplex PCR, and TCRdb holds only the in-frame ones, with some missing. The sample carries tens of thousands of clones, roughly 87% recorded once. The specimen was blood, collected after dendritic cell vaccination. Receptors were obtained from a human donor with glioblastoma. Each CDR3 is given with its conserved first and last residue. A D gene is named only where the DNA matches it firmly.

d_call	v_call	j_call	cdr3_aa	cdr3_nt
.	TRBV5-6	TRBJ1-4	CASSRGRHEKLFF	TGTGCCAGCAGTCGGGGTAGACATGAAAAACTGTTTTTT
.	TRBV15	TRBJ1-3	CATSRSSVDSGNTIYF	TGTGCCACCAGCAGAAGCAGCGTAGACTCTGGAAACACCATATATTTT
TRBD2	TRBV27	TRBJ2-1	CASSFSGGMSYNEQFF	TGTGCCAGCAGTTTTAGCGGGGGGATGTCCTACAATGAGCAGTTCTTC
TRBD1	TRBV19	TRBJ2-3	CASTPADRGFEDTQYF	TGTGCCAGTACCCCGGCTGACAGGGGGTTTGAAGATACGCAGTATTTT
.	TRBV15	TRBJ1-5	CATSREQNQPQHF	TGTGCCACCAGCAGAGAACAAAATCAGCCCCAGCATTTT
TRBD1	TRBV5-1	TRBJ2-6	CASSFGTGGGGANVLTF	TGCGCCAGCAGCTTCGGGACAGGGGGCGGTGGGGCCAACGTCCTGACTTTC
.	TRBV15	TRBJ1-5	CATSRDSPGDQPQHF	TGTGCCACCAGCAGAGATTCGCCCGGGGATCAGCCCCAGCATTTT
.	TRBV18	TRBJ2-7	CASSPGAYEQYF	TGTGCCAGCTCACCCGGGGCCTACGAGCAGTACTTC
.	TRBV4-1	TRBJ1-2	CASSQPRGGNYGYTF	TGCGCCAGCAGCCAACCCCGAGGAGGAAACTATGGCTACACCTTC
.	TRBV11-2	TRBJ1-6	CASSSPGGSGNSPLHF	TGTGCCAGCAGCTCCCCGGGGGGGTCAGGGAATTCACCCCTCCACTTT
TRBD1	TRBV13	TRBJ2-5	CASSLQGARGETQYF	TGTGCCAGCAGTTTACAGGGGGCCAGGGGGGAGACCCAGTACTTC
.	TRBV20-1	TRBJ1-2	CSASRAEGYTF	TGCAGTGCTAGCAGGGCTGAGGGCTACACCTTC
.	TRBV19	TRBJ1-6	CASRRQGNSPLHF	TGTGCCAGTAGAAGGCAGGGGAATTCACCCCTCCACTTT